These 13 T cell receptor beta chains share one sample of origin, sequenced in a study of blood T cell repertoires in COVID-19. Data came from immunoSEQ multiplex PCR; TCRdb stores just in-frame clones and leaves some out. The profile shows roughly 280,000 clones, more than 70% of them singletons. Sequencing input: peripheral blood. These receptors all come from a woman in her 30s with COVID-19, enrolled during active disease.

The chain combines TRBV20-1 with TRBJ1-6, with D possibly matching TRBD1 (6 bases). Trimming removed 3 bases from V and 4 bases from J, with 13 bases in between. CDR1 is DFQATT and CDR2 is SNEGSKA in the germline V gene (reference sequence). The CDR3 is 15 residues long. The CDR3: CSASKTGNYNSPLHF. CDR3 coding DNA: TGCAGTGCTAGTAAAACAGGGAATTATAATTCACCCCTCCACTTT.

The DNA for the CDR3 is TGTGCCAGCAGTGAACCCGCGGTAACTAATGAAAAACTGTTTTTT. Protein product: CASSEPAVTNEKLFF. The chain carries TRBV6-1 and TRBJ1-4; D remains ambiguous. V dropped 2 bases and J dropped 1 base, with 8 bases sitting between them. This CDR3 is 15 amino acids long. Germline CDR1 and CDR2: MNHNS and SASEGT.

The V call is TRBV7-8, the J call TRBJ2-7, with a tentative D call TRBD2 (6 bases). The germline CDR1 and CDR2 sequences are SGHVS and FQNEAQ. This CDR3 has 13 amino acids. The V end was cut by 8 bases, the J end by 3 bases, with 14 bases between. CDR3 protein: CASSWGGDYEQYF. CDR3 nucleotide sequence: TGTGCCAGCTCCTGGGGCGGGGACTACGAGCAGTACTTC.

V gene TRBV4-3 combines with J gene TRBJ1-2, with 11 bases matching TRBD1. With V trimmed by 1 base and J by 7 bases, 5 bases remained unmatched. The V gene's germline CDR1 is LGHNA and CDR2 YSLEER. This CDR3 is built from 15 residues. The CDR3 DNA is TGCGCCAGCAGCCAAGGGACAGGGGGCGCGGGTGGCTACACCTTC. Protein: CASSQGTGGAGGYTF.

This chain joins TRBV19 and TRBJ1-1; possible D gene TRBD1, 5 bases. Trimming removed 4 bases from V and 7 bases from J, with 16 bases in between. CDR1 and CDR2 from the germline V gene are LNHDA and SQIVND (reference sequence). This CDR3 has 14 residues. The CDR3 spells CASSTGPSIVEAFF. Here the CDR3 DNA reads TGTGCCAGTAGTACAGGGCCCTCCATTGTTGAAGCTTTCTTT. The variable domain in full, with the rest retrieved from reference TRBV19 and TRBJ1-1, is DGGITQSPKYLFRKEGQNVTLSCEQNLNHDAMYWYRQDPGQGLRLIYYSQIVNDFQKGDIAEGYSVSREKKESFPLTVTSAQKNPTAFYLCASSTGPSIVEAFFGQGTRLTVV.

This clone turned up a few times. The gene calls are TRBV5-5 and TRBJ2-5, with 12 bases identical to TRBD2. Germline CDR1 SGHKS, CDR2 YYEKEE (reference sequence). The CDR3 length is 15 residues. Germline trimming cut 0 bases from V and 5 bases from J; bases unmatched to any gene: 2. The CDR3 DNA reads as TGTGCCAGCAGCTTGGAAGGACTAGCGGGGGAGACCCAGTACTTC. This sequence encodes CASSLEGLAGETQYF.

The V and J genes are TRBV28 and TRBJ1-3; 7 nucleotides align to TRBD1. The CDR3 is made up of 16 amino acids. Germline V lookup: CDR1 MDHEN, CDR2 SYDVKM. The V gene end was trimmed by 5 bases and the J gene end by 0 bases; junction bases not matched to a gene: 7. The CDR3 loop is CASSRTRGSSGNTIYF. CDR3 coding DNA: TGTGCCAGCAGTCGAACCAGGGGGTCCTCTGGAAACACCATATATTTT.

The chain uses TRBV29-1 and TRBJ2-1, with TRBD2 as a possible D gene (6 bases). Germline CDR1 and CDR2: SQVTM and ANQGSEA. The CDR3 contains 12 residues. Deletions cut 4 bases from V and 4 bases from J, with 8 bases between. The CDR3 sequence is CSVGLVYNEQFF. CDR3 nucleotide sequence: TGCAGCGTTGGACTAGTTTACAATGAGCAGTTCTTC.

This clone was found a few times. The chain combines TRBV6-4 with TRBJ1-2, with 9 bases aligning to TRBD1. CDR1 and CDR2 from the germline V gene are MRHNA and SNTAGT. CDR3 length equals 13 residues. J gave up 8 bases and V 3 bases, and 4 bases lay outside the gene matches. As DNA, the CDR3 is TGTGCCAGCAGTGAGGGACAGGGTCAGGGCTACACCTTC. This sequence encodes CASSEGQGQGYTF.

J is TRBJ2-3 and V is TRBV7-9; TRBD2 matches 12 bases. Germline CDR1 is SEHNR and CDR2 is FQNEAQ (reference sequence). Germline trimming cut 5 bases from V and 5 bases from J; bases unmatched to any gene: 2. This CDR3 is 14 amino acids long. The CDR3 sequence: CASSRLAGEDTQYF. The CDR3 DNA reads TGTGCCAGCAGCAGACTAGCGGGAGAAGATACGCAGTATTTT. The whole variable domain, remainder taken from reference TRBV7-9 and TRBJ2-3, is DTGVSQNPRHKITKRGQNVTFRCDPISEHNRLYWYRQTLGQGPEFLTYFQNEAQLEKSRLLSDRFSAERPKGSFSTLEIQRTEQGDSAMYLCASSRLAGEDTQYFGPGTRLTVL.

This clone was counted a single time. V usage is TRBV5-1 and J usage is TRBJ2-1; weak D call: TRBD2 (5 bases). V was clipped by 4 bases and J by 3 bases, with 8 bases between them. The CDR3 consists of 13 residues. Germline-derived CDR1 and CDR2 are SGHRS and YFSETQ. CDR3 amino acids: CASSLRDYNEQFF. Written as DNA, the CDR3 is TGCGCCAGCAGCCTCCGGGACTACAATGAGCAGTTCTTC.

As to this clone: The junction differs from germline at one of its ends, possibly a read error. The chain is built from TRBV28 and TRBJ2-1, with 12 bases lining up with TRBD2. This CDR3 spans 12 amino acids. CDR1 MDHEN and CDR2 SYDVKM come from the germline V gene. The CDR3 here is CASSLALAGGVF. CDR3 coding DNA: TGTGCCAGCAGTTTAGCGCTAGCGGGAGGGGTCTTC.

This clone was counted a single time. The CDR3 spells CRDETGLAEAFF. The CDR3 nucleotides are TGCAGGGACGAGACAGGGTTAGCTGAAGCTTTCTTT. This chain links TRBV29-1 with TRBJ1-1, with 7 bases fitting TRBD1. Germline loops: CDR1 SQVTM, CDR2 ANQGSEA. The CDR3 contains 12 residues.